These 26 T cell receptor beta chains were all obtained from the same sample, sequenced in a study of blood T cell repertoires in COVID-19. TCRdb's copy holds only in-frame clones and misses some; the assay was immunoSEQ multiplex PCR. The profile shows fewer than 70,000 clones, 88% of them singletons. The sequencing sample was made of peripheral blood. Receptor source: a human donor in a cohort sampled during active COVID-19.

The chain uses TRBV14 and TRBJ2-7; a possible D gene is TRBD2 (5 bases). CDR3 length equals 15 residues. Trimming left V 2 bases short and J 2 bases short, with 13 bases between. CDR1 and CDR2 from the germline V gene are SGHDN and FVKESK. CDR3 sequence (DNA): TGTGCCAGCAGCCAATGGGCGGGCCCCACCTACGAGCAGTACTTC. This codes for CASSQWAGPTYEQYF.

This sequence joins TRBV5-1 and TRBJ2-1, with TRBD2 matching 12 bases. The CDR3 consists of 16 residues. V shed 2 bases and J 9 bases; nucleotides not matched to a gene: 9. Germline loops: CDR1 SGHRS, CDR2 YFSETQ. The CDR3 region has the DNA TGCGCCAGCAGCTTCAGCCCTAGCGGGGGGGCCGGTGAGCAGTTCTTC. This sequence encodes CASSFSPSGGAGEQFF.

This CDR3 reads CASSVRDYRPFF. The CDR3 region has the DNA TGTGCCAGCAGCGTCCGGGACTATAGACCGTTCTTC. V gene TRBV7-9 combines with J gene TRBJ2-1; 7 bases line up with TRBD2. This CDR3 contains 12 residues. V was clipped by 5 bases and J by 15 bases; unmatched bases: 10. The germline V gene has CDR1 SEHNR and CDR2 FQNEAQ (reference sequence).

The chain links TRBV14 to TRBJ2-7; tentatively, D is TRBD2 (5 bases). The V gene lost 2 bases and the J gene lost 2 bases, with 16 bases spanning the gap. The CDR3 contains 16 residues. CDR1 and CDR2 from the germline V gene are SGHDN and FVKESK. The CDR3 loop reads CASSQFSGISAYEQYF. The CDR3 region has the DNA TGTGCCAGCAGCCAATTCTCGGGGATATCGGCCTACGAGCAGTACTTC.

The chain links TRBV5-1 to TRBJ2-6; D gene uncertain. Germline values: CDR1 SGHRS, CDR2 YFSETQ. This CDR3 comprises 16 residues. The V gene lost 4 bases and the J gene lost 4 bases, with 15 bases spanning the gap. The DNA of the CDR3 is TGCGCCAGCAGCCCTCCCCCTTCGAGGGGGGCCAACGTCCTGACTTTC. It yields the protein CASSPPPSRGANVLTF. The variable domain in full, completed from reference TRBV5-1 and TRBJ2-6, reads KAGVTQTPRYLIKTRGQQVTLSCSPISGHRSVSWYQQTPGQGLQFLFEYFSETQRNKGNFPGRFSGRQFSNSRSEMNVSTLELGDSALYLCASSPPPSRGANVLTFGAGSRLTVL.

This chain connects TRBV5-1 to TRBJ2-5; 12 bases are a match to TRBD2. The CDR3 is 16 residues long. The V segment lost 6 bases and the J segment 4 bases; nucleotides outside the gene matches: 10. Germline V CDR1 and CDR2: SGHRS, YFSETQ. CDR3 bases: TGCGCCAGCACCTCGGGGCTAGCGGGGGGGCGAGAGACCCAGTACTTC. It yields the protein CASTSGLAGGRETQYF.

This CDR3 is CASSVRGRDGYTF. The DNA for the CDR3 is TGTGCCAGCAGTGTACGGGGTAGGGATGGCTACACCTTC. The V call is TRBV2, the J call TRBJ1-2; D is ambiguous. Trimming removed 4 bases from V and 6 bases from J, with 12 bases in between. Germline loops: CDR1 SNHLY, CDR2 FYNNEI. The CDR3 is made up of 13 amino acids.

The V call is TRBV4-1, the J call TRBJ2-1; D perhaps matches TRBD2 (5 bases). The CDR3 loop spans 15 amino acids. V gave up 3 bases and J gave up 10 bases, with 19 bases separating them. Germline CDR1 reads MGHRA; CDR2 reads YSYEKL. As DNA, the CDR3 is TGCGCCAGCAGCCAGATATTTAGGACTCCGCGGGAGCAGTTCTTC. It specifies CASSQIFRTPREQFF.

The chain employs TRBV10-3 and TRBJ1-6; TRBD1 might be the D (5 bases). Germline loops: CDR1 ENHRY, CDR2 SYGVKD. V was pared by 0 bases and J by 7 bases, with 10 bases between. The CDR3 is 15 residues long. The CDR3 nucleotides read TGTGCCATCAGTGAGTCGACGACAGCAAATTCACCCCTCCACTTT. This translates into CAISESTTANSPLHF.

This clone was recorded once. The chain employs TRBV5-1 and TRBJ2-7, with TRBD1 identical over 8 bases. V gave up 1 base and J gave up 2 bases; unmatched junction bases: 5. The CDR3 is made up of 15 amino acids. Germline-derived CDR1 and CDR2 are SGHRS and YFSETQ. CDR3 nucleotide sequence: TGCGCCAGCAGCTTGTTCGGACAGGGAGCCTACGAGCAGTACTTC. Amino acids: CASSLFGQGAYEQYF.

In this sample, this clone turned up a few times. The V gene is TRBV5-1, the J gene TRBJ2-3; 16 bases map to TRBD2. There are 17 residues in the CDR3. After removal of 8 bases from V and 4 bases from J, the junction contained 10 bases not matched to a gene. CDR1 is SGHRS and CDR2 is YFSETQ in the germline V gene. CDR3 DNA sequence: TGCGCCAGTACTAGGGGACTAGCGGGAGGGTCCGCAGATACGCAGTATTTT. Amino acids: CASTRGLAGGSADTQYF.

The chain uses TRBV6-5 and TRBJ1-2, with D perhaps matching TRBD1 (6 bases). The CDR3 runs 14 residues. Germline CDR1 reads MNHEY; CDR2 reads SVGAGI. Trimming took off 8 bases at V and 3 bases at J, with 16 bases between the two ends. The CDR3 is CASAWTALYYGYTF. In nucleotides, the CDR3 is TGTGCCAGCGCTTGGACAGCCCTTTACTATGGCTACACCTTC.

This clone was seen once. The chain is built from TRBV4-1 and TRBJ2-3; 10 nucleotides agree with TRBD2. The CDR3 covers 18 residues. In germline, CDR1 is MGHRA, CDR2 YSYEKL. Trimming took 3 bases from V and 5 from J; bases not matched to a gene: 14. CDR3 sequence reads: CASSQGAPLAGRKDTQYF. The CDR3 nucleotides are TGCGCCAGCAGCCAGGGGGCACCACTAGCGGGAAGGAAAGATACGCAGTATTTT.

The rearrangement joins TRBV6-5 to TRBJ2-1; 8 bases align to TRBD1. J lost 6 bases, V lost 9 bases, and 13 bases had no gene match. The V gene's germline CDR1 is MNHEY and CDR2 SVGAGI. This CDR3 is 15 amino acids long. DNA of the CDR3: TGTGCCAGTTCCGGTCGGACAGGGACAAGCAATGAGCAGTTCTTC. Translation gives CASSGRTGTSNEQFF.

V usage is TRBV4-2 and J usage is TRBJ2-6; D remains unclear. Trimming left V 1 base short and J 0 bases short, with 4 bases between. CDR3 size: 15 residues. Germline V gives CDR1 LGHNA, CDR2 YNFKEQ. CDR3 in DNA: TGTGCCAGCAGCCAAGGTATCTCTGGGGCCAACGTCCTGACTTTC. It specifies CASSQGISGANVLTF.

V is TRBV6-5 and J is TRBJ1-1; 7 bases fit TRBD1. CDR1 and CDR2 (germline): MNHEY, SVGAGI. The ends lost 2 bases at V and 4 bases at J; junction bases unmatched: 7. The CDR3 covers 15 residues. The CDR3 sequence is CASSYRGLPRTEAFF. CDR3 nucleotides: TGTGCCAGCAGTTACAGGGGGCTCCCCCGCACTGAAGCTTTCTTT.

The chain couples TRBV11-2 to TRBJ2-3; 16 nucleotides line up with TRBD2. Germline values: CDR1 SGHAT, CDR2 FQNNGV. The CDR3 is 16 amino acids. V lost 4 bases to trimming and J lost 6 bases; unmatched junction nucleotides: 4. The CDR3 region has the DNA TGTGCCAGCAGCTCGGGGACTAGCGGGGGGGTCGATACGCAGTATTTT. This codes for CASSSGTSGGVDTQYF.

CDR3 sequence (DNA): TGTGCCAGCAATCTAGCGGTAAGAAATGAGCAGTTCTTC. Translation: CASNLAVRNEQFF. This chain links TRBV2 with TRBJ2-1; 7 bases are shared with TRBD2. V was clipped by 7 bases and J by 7 bases; unmatched bases: 7. The CDR3 runs to 13 residues. Germline-derived CDR1 and CDR2 are SNHLY and FYNNEI.

The rearrangement uses TRBV2 and TRBJ2-1; 7 positions agree with TRBD1. The ends lost 8 bases at V and 10 bases at J; junction bases unmatched: 11. CDR1 and CDR2 from the germline V gene are SNHLY and FYNNEI. The CDR3 is 13 amino acids. The CDR3 loop is CASGRTGVYEQFF. The CDR3 nucleotides are TGTGCCAGCGGGAGAACAGGGGTTTACGAGCAGTTCTTC. The entire variable domain, with the rest obtained from reference TRBV2 and TRBJ2-1, is as follows: EPEVTQTPSHQVTQMGQEVILRCVPISNHLYFYWYRQILGQKVEFLVSFYNNEISEKSEIFDDQFSVERPDGSNFTLKIRSTKLEDSAMYFCASGRTGVYEQFFGPGTRLTVL.

The V gene is TRBV4-2, the J gene TRBJ2-2; D is possibly TRBD1 (5 bases). Germline CDR1 and CDR2: LGHNA and YNFKEQ. Trimming took 4 bases from V and 4 from J, leaving 19 bases between them. CDR3 length: 17 residues. Here the CDR3 reads CASSRLGPGASTGELFF. As DNA, the CDR3 is TGTGCCAGCAGCCGATTAGGGCCTGGGGCGAGCACCGGGGAGCTGTTTTTT.

V and J are TRBV3-1 (or the pseudogene TRBV3-2) and TRBJ2-2; no firm D call. V was trimmed by 4 bases and J by 3 bases, leaving 9 bases between them. The CDR3 length is 14 residues. Germline V CDR1 and CDR2: LGHDT, YNNKEL (reference sequence). The CDR3 bases are TGTGCCAGCAGCCCCCCCTCCGACACCGGGGAGCTGTTTTTT. Translated, it gives CASSPPSDTGELFF.

The chain carries TRBV7-2 and TRBJ2-7, with 14 bases identical to TRBD2. Germline CDR1 is SGHTA and CDR2 is FQGNSA. The CDR3 runs to 15 residues. The V gene end was trimmed by 4 bases and the J gene end by 3 bases; junction bases not matched to a gene: 2. DNA of the CDR3: TGTGCCAGCAGCTGGGGGACTAGCGGGAGCTACGAGCAGTACTTC. Residues: CASSWGTSGSYEQYF.

The gene calls are TRBV12-3 or TRBV12-4 and TRBJ1-5, with no clear D. CDR3 length: 13 residues. The V and J ends lost 3 bases and 0 bases respectively, with 3 bases between them. The DNA of the CDR3 is TGTGCCAGCAGTTTCAGTAGCAATCAGCCCCAGCATTTT. It yields the protein CASSFSSNQPQHF.

The chain couples TRBV27 to TRBJ2-7; perhaps TRBD1 as D (5 bases). Germline V lookup: CDR1 MNHEY, CDR2 SMNVEV (reference sequence). This CDR3 contains 15 residues. V was cut by 6 bases and J by 0 bases, with 15 bases left in between. CDR3 coding DNA: TGTGCCAGCAGACGCGTCGACAGTTTCTCCTACGAGCAGTACTTC. Translation gives CASRRVDSFSYEQYF.

The chain uses TRBV5-1 and TRBJ2-1; 12 bases are shared with TRBD2. Germline CDR1 SGHRS, CDR2 YFSETQ. The CDR3 has 15 amino acids. V dropped 7 bases and J dropped 6; count of bases not matched to a gene: 8. The DNA for the CDR3 is TGCGCCAGCTCCCAGACTAGCGGGAGTAGCAATGAGCAGTTCTTC. It specifies CASSQTSGSSNEQFF. The whole variable domain, remainder taken from reference TRBV5-1 and TRBJ2-1, is KAGVTQTPRYLIKTRGQQVTLSCSPISGHRSVSWYQQTPGQGLQFLFEYFSETQRNKGNFPGRFSGRQFSNSRSEMNVSTLELGDSALYLCASSQTSGSSNEQFFGPGTRLTVL.

The rearrangement uses TRBV6-5 and TRBJ1-6, with 10 bases identical to TRBD1. The V gene's germline CDR1 is MNHEY and CDR2 SVGAGI. The CDR3 consists of 14 residues. The V segment lost 7 bases and the J segment 7 bases; nucleotides outside the gene matches: 4. CDR3 sequence (DNA): TGTGCCAGCACCAGGGACAGGGGCAATTCACCCCTCCACTTT. Amino acid sequence: CASTRDRGNSPLHF.